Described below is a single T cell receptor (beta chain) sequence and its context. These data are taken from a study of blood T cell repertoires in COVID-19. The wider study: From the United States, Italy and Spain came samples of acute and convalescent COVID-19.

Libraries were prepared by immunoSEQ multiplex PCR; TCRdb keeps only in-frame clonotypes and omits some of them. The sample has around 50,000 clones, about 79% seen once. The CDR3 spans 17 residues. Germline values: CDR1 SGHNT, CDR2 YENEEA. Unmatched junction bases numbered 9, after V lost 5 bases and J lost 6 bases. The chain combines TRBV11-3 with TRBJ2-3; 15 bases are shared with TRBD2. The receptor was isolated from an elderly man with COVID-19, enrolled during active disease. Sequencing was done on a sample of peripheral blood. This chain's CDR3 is CASSPRGLAGGRDTQYF. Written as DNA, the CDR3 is TGTGCCAGCAGCCCCCGCGGACTAGCGGGAGGGAGGGATACGCAGTATTTT.